This T cell receptor (beta chain) comes out of a study of T cell responses to AZD1222 COVID-19 vaccine. Germline V CDR1 and CDR2: SEHNR, FQNEAQ (reference sequence). V gave up 10 bases and J gave up 6 bases; unmatched junction bases: 11. The CDR3 is 14 residues long. Repertoires were generated with immunoSEQ multiplex PCR, while TCRdb's copy carries only in-frame clones and drops some. The repertoire consists of tens of thousands of clones, with around 89% occurring once and the leading ten covering 9.5% to 13%. The sequencing used peripheral blood, collected 28 days after the second AZD1222 dose. This chain joins TRBV7-9 and TRBJ1-4, with 7 positions matching TRBD1. The receptor comes from an adult who received the AZD1222 COVID-19 vaccine. The CDR3 loop is CATRSAGQHEKLFF. The DNA of the CDR3 is TGTGCCACCCGATCTGCGGGACAGCATGAAAAACTGTTTTTT.